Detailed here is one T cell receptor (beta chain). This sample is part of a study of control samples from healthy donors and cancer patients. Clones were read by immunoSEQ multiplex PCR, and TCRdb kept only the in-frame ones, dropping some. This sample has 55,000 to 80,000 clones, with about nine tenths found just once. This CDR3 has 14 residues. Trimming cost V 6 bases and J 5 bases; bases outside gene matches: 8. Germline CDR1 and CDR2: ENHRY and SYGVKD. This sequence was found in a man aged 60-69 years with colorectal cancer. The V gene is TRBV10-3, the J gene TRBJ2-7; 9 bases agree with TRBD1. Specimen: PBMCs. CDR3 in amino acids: CAIRKTGGGDEQYF. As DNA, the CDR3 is TGTGCCATCAGAAAAACAGGGGGCGGTGACGAGCAGTACTTC.